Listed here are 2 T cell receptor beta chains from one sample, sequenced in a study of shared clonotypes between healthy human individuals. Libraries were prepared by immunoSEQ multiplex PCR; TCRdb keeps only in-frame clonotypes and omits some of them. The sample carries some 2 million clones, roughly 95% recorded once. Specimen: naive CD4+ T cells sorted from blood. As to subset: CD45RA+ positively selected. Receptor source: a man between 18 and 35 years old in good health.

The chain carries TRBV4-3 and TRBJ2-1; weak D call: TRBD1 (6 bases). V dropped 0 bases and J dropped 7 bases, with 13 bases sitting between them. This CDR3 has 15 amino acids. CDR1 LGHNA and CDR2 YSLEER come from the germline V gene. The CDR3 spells CASSQDLRTENEQFF. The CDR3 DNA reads TGCGCCAGCAGCCAAGATTTAAGGACAGAGAATGAGCAGTTCTTC.

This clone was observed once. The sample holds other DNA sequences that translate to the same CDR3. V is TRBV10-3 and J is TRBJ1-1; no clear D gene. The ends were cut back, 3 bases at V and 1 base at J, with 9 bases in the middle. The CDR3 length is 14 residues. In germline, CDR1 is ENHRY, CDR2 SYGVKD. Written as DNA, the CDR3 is TGTGCCATCAGTGATTGGGGAGAGAACACTGAAGCTTTCTTT. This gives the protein CAISDWGENTEAFF.